The 23 T cell receptor beta chains reported below all come from one sample, sequenced in a study of cytomegalovirus exposure and HLA in healthy donors. It was with 60 Vbeta and 13 Jbeta primers that the PCR ran. Repertoires were generated with immunoSEQ multiplex PCR, while TCRdb's copy carries only in-frame clones and drops some. The data include approximately 38,000 clones; the top ten clones carry around 10%. Sequences were obtained from PBMCs. The receptors were sampled from a man aged 35 to 55 in good health and CMV-seropositive.

This rearrangement joins TRBV10-3 to TRBJ2-5; perhaps TRBD2 as D (5 bases). Germline loops: CDR1 ENHRY, CDR2 SYGVKD. V was pared by 6 bases and J by 2 bases, with 13 bases between. The CDR3 runs to 14 residues. CDR3 bases: TGTGCCATCAGGGGAGACACTTTACAAGAGACCCAGTACTTC. This translates into CAIRGDTLQETQYF.

The rearrangement joins TRBV2 to TRBJ1-1, with D hard to call. The CDR3 is 11 residues long. The V and J ends lost 2 bases and 12 bases respectively, with 10 bases between them. Germline V gives CDR1 SNHLY, CDR2 FYNNEI. The CDR3 loop is CASSEIVVTFF. CDR3 coding DNA: TGTGCCAGCAGTGAAATTGTAGTAACTTTCTTT.

The rearrangement uses TRBV6-6 and TRBJ2-5; 12 positions match TRBD1. J was trimmed by 5 bases and V by 7 bases; bases with no gene match: 11. Germline lookup yields CDR1 MNHNY and CDR2 SVGAGI (reference sequence). The CDR3 spans 16 residues. Written as DNA, the CDR3 is TGTGCCAGCAACACCGAGGGACAGGGGGCTGGGGAGACCCAGTACTTC. Translated: CASNTEGQGAGETQYF.

The chain combines TRBV28 with TRBJ1-1; TRBD1 is a possible D gene (6 bases). The CDR3 runs to 14 residues. The V gene's germline CDR1 is MDHEN and CDR2 SYDVKM. The ends were cut back, 5 bases at V and 1 base at J, with 11 bases in the middle. The CDR3 reads CASSRDRKNTEAFF. CDR3 coding DNA: TGTGCCAGCAGTCGAGACAGGAAGAACACTGAAGCTTTCTTT.

The V call is TRBV19, the J call TRBJ1-5, with 7 positions matching TRBD1. CDR1 LNHDA and CDR2 SQIVND come from the germline V gene (reference sequence). The CDR3 length is 16 residues. The trim removed 7 bases at V and 2 bases at J, leaving 11 bases unmatched. The CDR3: CASTPLEGGGNQPQHF. For the CDR3, the DNA is TGTGCCAGTACCCCTCTGGAAGGGGGCGGCAATCAGCCCCAGCATTTT.

The rearrangement joins TRBV10-2 to TRBJ1-1; 10 nucleotides align to TRBD1. The CDR3 is 13 residues long. Germline CDR1 is WSHSY and CDR2 is SAAADI. With V trimmed by 0 bases and J by 10 bases, 2 bases remained unmatched. Written as DNA, the CDR3 is TGCGCCAGCAGTGAGTCCCGGACAGGGGGAGCTTTCTTT. Its protein is CASSESRTGGAFF.

Notes on this clone: One junction end disagrees with the germline gene, perhaps due to a read error. Other nucleotide sequences from this sample produce the same CDR3. The chain couples TRBV30 to TRBJ1-5, with D maybe TRBD1 (5 bases). The germline CDR1 and CDR2 sequences are GTSNPN and SVGIG (reference sequence). The CDR3 contains 15 residues. The CDR3 loop reads CAWTPGGGAGQPQHF. CDR3 bases: TGTGCCTGGACCCCCGGTGGGGGAGCGGGCCAGCCCCAGCACTTT. Complete variable domain (other parts from reference TRBV30 and TRBJ1-5): SQTIHQWPATLVQPVGSPLSLECTVEGTSNPNLYWYRQAAGRGLQLLFYSVGIGQISSEVPQNLSASRPQDRQFILSSKKLLLSDSGFYLCAWTPGGGAGQPQHFGDGTRLSIL.

The rearrangement joins TRBV10-3 to TRBJ1-1; tentative D call: TRBD1 (6 bases). Trimming shortened V by 6 bases and J by 1 base, and 15 bases separated the two germline ends. The CDR3 is 15 amino acids. The germline V gene has CDR1 ENHRY and CDR2 SYGVKD. In DNA form, the CDR3 reads TGTGCCATCAGGGCTAACAGGGACACGAACACTGAAGCTTTCTTT. Its protein product is CAIRANRDTNTEAFF.

CDR3 nucleotide sequence: TGTGCCAGTAGTAGGGCGCGTGGGCAGCCCCAGCATTTT. This gives the protein CASSRARGQPQHF. The chain couples TRBV19 to TRBJ1-5; D not certain. Germline-derived CDR1 and CDR2 are LNHDA and SQIVND (reference sequence). The CDR3 length is 13 residues. V lost 4 bases to trimming and J lost 7 bases, with 11 bases between them.

The CDR3 DNA sequence: TGTGCCAGCAGTTACCGACAACCCTACGAGCAGTACTTC. It encodes CASSYRQPYEQYF. V is TRBV6-5 and J is TRBJ2-7; D unresolved. Germline V gives CDR1 MNHEY, CDR2 SVGAGI. Trimming cost V 2 bases and J 2 bases, with 7 bases left between them. The CDR3 consists of 13 residues.

CDR3 nucleotides: TGTGCCAGTAGTATCCAGGGAAGTGCTAACTATGGCTACACCTTC. It specifies CASSIQGSANYGYTF. The V and J genes are TRBV19 and TRBJ1-2, with a weak D call TRBD1 (5 bases). The V end lost 3 bases, the J end lost 0 bases, and 11 bases lay between the germline ends. The germline V gene has CDR1 LNHDA and CDR2 SQIVND (reference sequence). This CDR3 is built from 15 residues.

The chain is built from TRBV7-2 and TRBJ2-5; D might be TRBD2 (5 bases). V lost 5 bases and J lost 1, with 17 bases in between. The germline CDR1 and CDR2 sequences are SGHTA and FQGNSA. This CDR3 region has 16 residues. CDR3 in amino acids: CASSLTFTSGQETQYF. In nucleotides, the CDR3 is TGTGCCAGCAGCCTGACGTTCACCAGCGGCCAAGAGACCCAGTACTTC. Filled out from reference TRBV7-2 and TRBJ2-5, the complete variable domain reads GAGVSQSPSNKVTEKGKDVELRCDPISGHTALYWYRQSLGQGLEFLIYFQGNSAPDKSGLPSDRFSAERTGGSVSTLTIQRTQQEDSAVYLCASSLTFTSGQETQYFGPGTRLLVL.

The chain recombines TRBV7-2 with TRBJ2-7; TRBD2 agrees at 9 bases. Germline CDR1 SGHTA, CDR2 FQGNSA. J gave up 0 bases and V 5 bases, and 5 bases lay outside the gene matches. CDR3 size: 15 residues. The CDR3 spells CASSEIAGASYEQYF. The CDR3 coding sequence is TGTGCCAGCAGCGAGATAGCGGGAGCCTCCTACGAGCAGTACTTC.

The gene calls are TRBV7-2 and TRBJ2-7; perhaps TRBD2 as D (5 bases). The CDR3 runs to 15 residues. Germline V CDR1 and CDR2: SGHTA, FQGNSA. V lost 0 bases and J lost 5, with 14 bases in between. CDR3 nucleotides: TGTGCCAGCAGCTTAGCCGGGATAGCTTCTCACGAGCAGTACTTC. Its translation: CASSLAGIASHEQYF.

The chain links TRBV30 to TRBJ1-5; D may be TRBD1 (5 bases). CDR1 is GTSNPN and CDR2 is SVGIG in the germline V gene (reference sequence). This CDR3 contains 14 residues. Trimming cost V 0 bases and J 8 bases, with 14 bases left between them. CDR3 bases: TGTGCCTGGAGTGTACGAGACAGTGGTAAGCCCCAGCATTTT. This gives the protein CAWSVRDSGKPQHF.

The rearrangement joins TRBV11-2 to TRBJ2-5; 12 nucleotides line up with TRBD2. CDR1 is SGHAT, CDR2 FQNNGV, per germline. The junction had 4 bases not matched to a gene; V was cut back by 3 bases and J by 5 bases. The CDR3 extends over 15 amino acids. CDR3 DNA: TGTGCCAGCAGCTTGTCGACTAGCGGGAGTGAGACCCAGTACTTC. This gives the protein CASSLSTSGSETQYF. The whole variable domain, filled in from reference TRBV11-2 and TRBJ2-5, reads EAGVAQSPRYKIIEKRQSVAFWCNPISGHATLYWYQQILGQGPKLLIQFQNNGVVDDSQLPKDRFSAERLKGVDSTLKIQPAKLEDSAVYLCASSLSTSGSETQYFGPGTRLLVL.

The chain couples TRBV7-2 to TRBJ2-7, with 9 bases that match TRBD1. Trimming cost V 3 bases and J 0 bases; bases outside gene matches: 0. This CDR3 spans 14 amino acids. Germline CDR1 and CDR2: SGHTA and FQGNSA. The CDR3 here is CASSLDRGSYEQYF. CDR3 in DNA: TGTGCCAGCAGCTTGGACAGGGGCTCCTACGAGCAGTACTTC.

The rearrangement joins TRBV30 to TRBJ1-2, with D perhaps TRBD1 (5 bases). Germline V gene data show CDR1 as GTSNPN and CDR2 as SVGIG (reference sequence). The CDR3 length is 11 residues. V was clipped by 2 bases and J by 7 bases, with 8 bases between them. This CDR3 reads CAWSPGSGYTF. The CDR3 DNA reads as TGTGCCTGGAGTCCAGGGTCTGGCTACACCTTC. Together with reference TRBV30 and TRBJ1-2, the CDR3 gives the full variable domain: SQTIHQWPATLVQPVGSPLSLECTVEGTSNPNLYWYRQAAGRGLQLLFYSVGIGQISSEVPQNLSASRPQDRQFILSSKKLLLSDSGFYLCAWSPGSGYTFGSGTRLTVV.

The gene calls are TRBV30 and TRBJ1-3; no firm D call. CDR1 and CDR2 from the germline V gene are GTSNPN and SVGIG (reference sequence). The CDR3 runs to 14 residues. V lost 4 bases to trimming and J lost 2 bases, with 12 bases between them. CDR3 nucleotides: TGTGCCTGGATGGCGGGAGGAGCTGGAAACACCATATATTTT. This codes for CAWMAGGAGNTIYF. Together with reference TRBV30 and TRBJ1-3, the CDR3 gives the full variable domain: SQTIHQWPATLVQPVGSPLSLECTVEGTSNPNLYWYRQAAGRGLQLLFYSVGIGQISSEVPQNLSASRPQDRQFILSSKKLLLSDSGFYLCAWMAGGAGNTIYFGEGSWLTVV.

In the case of this clone: Additional DNA sequences in this sample encode the identical CDR3. V gene TRBV29-1 combines with J gene TRBJ2-1, with D possibly TRBD2 on 5 matching bases. Per the germline V gene, CDR1 is SQVTM and CDR2 is ANQGSEA. Deletions cut 2 bases from V and 8 bases from J, with 22 bases between. This CDR3 region has 16 residues. The CDR3 DNA follows: TGCAGCGTTGAACTGATGCGAGGGTATGATGCGGATGAGCAGTTCTTC. This translates into CSVELMRGYDADEQFF.

V gene TRBV29-1 combines with J gene TRBJ1-1; D is perhaps TRBD1 (5 bases). Trimming stripped 7 bases from V and 9 bases from J, with 15 bases between. The CDR3 loop spans 11 amino acids. Germline CDR1 SQVTM, CDR2 ANQGSEA. The CDR3 is CSAFRGEKAFF. CDR3 nucleotide sequence: TGCAGCGCCTTCCGGGGGGAAAAAGCTTTCTTT.

V is TRBV18 and J is TRBJ2-6; 8 positions agree with TRBD1. This CDR3 spans 14 amino acids. V was pared by 8 bases and J by 3 bases, with 3 bases of the junction left unmatched. Germline lookup yields CDR1 KGHSH and CDR2 LQKENI. This CDR3 reads CASGQGNGANVLTF. The CDR3 DNA sequence: TGTGCCAGCGGACAGGGTAATGGGGCCAACGTCCTGACTTTC.

The gene calls are TRBV5-4 and TRBJ1-1; 9 positions agree with TRBD1. There are 15 residues in the CDR3. The J segment lost 1 base and the V segment lost 4 bases, leaving 5 bases of the junction unmatched. Per germline, CDR1 SGHNT and CDR2 YYREEE (reference sequence). CDR3 nucleotide sequence: TGTGCCAGCAGCGCCTTGGGACAGGGGAACACTGAAGCTTTCTTT. Translation: CASSALGQGNTEAFF.